What follows are 29 T cell receptor beta chains derived from one specimen sequenced in a study of T-cell reconstitution after alpha-beta-depleted transplantation in children listed by TCRdb under 2016. Library creation used PCR. Data came from an Illumina HiSeq 2500. To normalize quantification of the TCRbeta repertoire, the TCR libraries were built with molecular barcoding that relied on unique molecular identifiers. TCRdb reanalyzed the raw reads on its own, using fastp at Q25 for trimming and MiXCR for clone calling, and kept in-frame beta chains. Records with the same CDR3 protein are collapsed into one entry carrying the most frequent genes and DNA. The sample table shows a few hundred thousand distinct CDR3 sequences, and 10% to 15% are seen once. Of the sample, around 2.2% falls within the top ten clones. Per the publication, the treatment or condition label means: allogeneic hematopoietic cell transplantation with graft depleted of TCRalphabeta T cells and CD19 B cells.

The sample consisted of PBMCs, mostly from graft donor cells, taken 360 days after TCRalphabeta/CD19-depleted stem cell transplant. These receptors came from a male patient younger than 18 who had a stem cell transplant for acute myeloid leukemia, so the T cells may come from the graft donor.

This clonotype was counted a few times. The J gene is TRBJ2-2, the V gene TRBV29-1; perhaps TRBD1 as D (7 bases). CDR1 and CDR2 from the germline V gene are SQVTM and ANQGSEA. V lost 4 bases, J lost 3 bases, and 27 bases lay in between. The CDR3 runs to 19 residues. CDR3 in amino acids: CSVANSGGPLPTDTGELFF. The CDR3 coding sequence is TGCAGCGTTGCAAATTCAGGGGGGCCCTTACCGACGGACACCGGGGAGCTGTTTTTT.

This clonotype was detected only a few times. The V call is TRBV7-3, the J call TRBJ2-1; D not certain. The germline gives CDR1 SGHTA, CDR2 FQGTGA. Trimming took off 5 bases at V and 5 bases at J, with 10 bases between the two ends. The CDR3 sequence is 13 residues long. The CDR3 DNA is TGTGCCAGCAGCCCCGACATTCACAATGAGCAGTTCTTC. It is translated as CASSPDIHNEQFF.

The chain employs TRBV12-3 or TRBV12-4 and TRBJ1-5, with no clear D. CDR3 length equals 15 residues. V was pared by 5 bases and J by 1 base, with 12 bases between. CDR3: CASSNRATSNQPQHF. CDR3 in DNA: TGTGCCAGCAGTAACCGGGCCACCAGCAATCAGCCCCAGCATTTT.

This clonotype was seen only a few times. V is TRBV28 and J is TRBJ2-1; D possibly corresponds to TRBD1 (6 bases). Germline loops: CDR1 MDHEN, CDR2 SYDVKM. Trimming removed 1 base at V and 1 base at J, with 11 bases between. The CDR3 runs to 16 residues. The CDR3 spells CASSLFEGDSYNEQFF. The CDR3 DNA sequence: TGTGCCAGCAGTTTATTCGAGGGGGATTCCTACAATGAGCAGTTCTTC.

In this sample, this clonotype turned up a few times. This rearrangement joins TRBV29-1 to TRBJ1-1; unclear D gene. Trimming removed 4 bases from V and 0 bases from J, with 9 bases in between. The CDR3 covers 13 residues. Germline CDR1 SQVTM, CDR2 ANQGSEA. CDR3 nucleotides: TGCAGCGTTGTCGCCCGACTGAACACTGAAGCTTTCTTT. This translates into CSVVARLNTEAFF.

V usage is TRBV6-5 and J usage is TRBJ1-4, with a possible D match to TRBD1 (6 bases). The V and J ends lost 0 bases and 8 bases respectively, with 22 bases between them. The V gene's germline CDR1 is MNHEY and CDR2 SVGAGI. The CDR3 is 18 amino acids. CDR3 nucleotides: TGTGCCAGCAGTTACTCGCGGTCCTCCCGGGGGGCTCGGGAAAAACTGTTTTTT. As protein: CASSYSRSSRGAREKLFF.

This clonotype was detected only a few times. The rearrangement links TRBV2 to TRBJ2-1; possible D gene TRBD2, 7 bases. Germline CDR1 reads SNHLY; CDR2 reads FYNNEI. CDR3 length: 15 amino acids. V dropped 8 bases and J dropped 0 bases, with 14 bases sitting between them. This CDR3 reads CASERGRASYNEQFF. The CDR3 bases are TGTGCCAGCGAAAGGGGGAGGGCCTCCTACAATGAGCAGTTCTTC. The full variable domain, its missing parts supplied by reference TRBV2 and TRBJ2-1, is EPEVTQTPSHQVTQMGQEVILRCVPISNHLYFYWYRQILGQKVEFLVSFYNNEISEKSEIFDDQFSVERPDGSNFTLKIRSTKLEDSAMYFCASERGRASYNEQFFGPGTRLTVL.

This clonotype came up many times. The rearrangement links TRBV7-8 to TRBJ2-6; the D is unclear. This CDR3 contains 16 residues. Germline assignment: CDR1 SGHVS and CDR2 FQNEAQ. Trimming shortened V by 3 bases and J by 1 base, and 10 bases separated the two germline ends. CDR3 sequence: CASSFPGLSGANVLTF. The CDR3 DNA follows: TGTGCCAGCAGCTTCCCGGGTTTGTCTGGGGCCAACGTCCTGACTTTC.

Ten or more counts support this clonotype. J is TRBJ2-2 and V is TRBV7-3; maybe TRBD1 (5 bases). From germline, CDR1 is SGHTA and CDR2 FQGTGA. Trimming pared 3 bases from V and 8 bases from J, leaving 13 bases between. The CDR3 consists of 14 residues. DNA of the CDR3: TGTGCCAGCAGCTTCACTGGTGCAGGGGGGGAGCTGTTTTTT. Amino acid sequence: CASSFTGAGGELFF.

This clonotype was observed many times. In DNA, the CDR3 is TGCGCCAGCAGCCAAGGGCTAGCGGGAGGTGGAACCGGGGAGCTGTTTTTT. It specifies CASSQGLAGGGTGELFF. The gene calls are TRBV4-3 and TRBJ2-2; 11 bases are a match to TRBD2. Germline V gene data show CDR1 as LGHNA and CDR2 as YSLEER. J gave up 5 bases and V 1 base, and 6 bases lay outside the gene matches. This CDR3 comprises 17 residues.

The chain has TRBV24-1 and TRBJ2-7; tentatively, D is TRBD1 or TRBD2 (5 bases each). This CDR3 has 15 residues. The germline V gene encodes CDR1 KGHDR and CDR2 SFDVKD. Trimming stripped 4 bases from V and 1 base from J, with 13 bases between. This CDR3 reads CATSDLRDGSYEQYF. The CDR3 nucleotides read TGTGCCACCAGTGACCTCCGGGACGGGTCCTACGAGCAGTACTTC.

This clonotype was found a few times. V and J are TRBV20-1 and TRBJ2-3, with D tentatively TRBD1 or TRBD2 (7 bases each). The CDR3 extends over 14 amino acids. With 3 bases removed from V and 2 bases from J, the gap between germline ends came to 12 bases. The V gene's germline CDR1 is DFQATT and CDR2 SNEGSKA (reference sequence). CDR3 in amino acids: CSASQGGNTDTQYF. The CDR3 region has the DNA TGCAGTGCTAGTCAGGGGGGGAACACAGATACGCAGTATTTT.

The chain recombines TRBV28 with TRBJ2-7; TRBD1 matches 9 bases. V lost 5 bases and J lost 1; bases outside the gene matches: 12. The CDR3 length is 17 residues. The germline V gene has CDR1 MDHEN and CDR2 SYDVKM. The DNA for the CDR3 is TGTGCCAGCAGTCAAGTCGCCGGGACAGGGTATTCCTACGAGCAGTACTTC. Translated, it gives CASSQVAGTGYSYEQYF.

This clonotype has at least ten counts. The gene calls are TRBV29-1 and TRBJ2-7; 13 bases are a match to TRBD2. The germline V gene encodes CDR1 SQVTM and CDR2 ANQGSEA. J gave up 0 bases and V 4 bases, and 18 bases lay outside the gene matches. The CDR3 length is 20 residues. The CDR3 region has the DNA TGCAGCGTTGTACGGCTCCAAGGGACTAGCGGGACACTAGTCTCCTACGAGCAGTACTTC. Protein sequence: CSVVRLQGTSGTLVSYEQYF.

This clonotype came up a few times. The CDR3 DNA is TGCAGTGCTCCCCCGGGACTAGCAGAATACAATGAGCAGTTCTTC. It codes for CSAPPGLAEYNEQFF. This rearrangement joins TRBV20-1 to TRBJ2-1; 9 positions agree with TRBD2. Looked up from germline, CDR1 is DFQATT and CDR2 is SNEGSKA (reference sequence). CDR3 length: 15 amino acids. V dropped 5 bases and J dropped 4; count of bases not matched to a gene: 9.

A remark on this clonotype: This could be a read error, since a much larger clone is one nucleotide away. The chain has TRBV20-1 and TRBJ2-5; TRBD2 is a possible D gene (5 bases). The CDR3 consists of 13 residues. Germline-derived CDR1 and CDR2 are DFQATT and SNEGSKA (reference sequence). CDR3 sequence reads: CCARRASFETQYF. The CDR3 DNA reads as TGCTGTGCCCGACGGGCTAGCTTCGAGACCCAGTACTTC.

The V call is TRBV20-1, the J call TRBJ2-2; 10 bases line up with TRBD2. The trim removed 3 bases at V and 4 bases at J, leaving 11 bases unmatched. CDR1 DFQATT and CDR2 SNEGSKA come from the germline V gene (reference sequence). There are 17 residues in the CDR3. CDR3: CSASRGLAMQGTGELFF. The CDR3 DNA reads TGCAGTGCTAGTCGGGGACTAGCGATGCAGGGCACCGGGGAGCTGTTTTTT.

This clonotype was counted at least ten times. The V and J genes are TRBV11-1 and TRBJ2-5; a possible D gene is TRBD2 (5 bases). Deletions cut 5 bases from V and 2 bases from J, with 18 bases between. This CDR3 is built from 16 residues. CDR1 SGHAT and CDR2 FQDESV come from the germline V gene (reference sequence). This CDR3 is CASSPGLVMVQETQYF. CDR3 coding DNA: TGTGCCAGCAGCCCAGGACTGGTTATGGTACAAGAGACCCAGTACTTC.

The rearrangement uses TRBV20-1 and TRBJ2-1; 13 nucleotides line up with TRBD2. Germline V CDR1 and CDR2: DFQATT, SNEGSKA (reference sequence). The V segment lost 5 bases and the J segment 0 bases; nucleotides outside the gene matches: 7. This CDR3 has 17 amino acids. DNA of the CDR3: TGCAGTGCTTCCGATCGGACTAGCGGGAGCTCCTACAATGAGCAGTTCTTC. Its translation: CSASDRTSGSSYNEQFF.

This clonotype was recorded at least ten times. This sequence joins TRBV18 and TRBJ2-1; 15 bases map to TRBD2. V shed 4 bases and J 10 bases; nucleotides not matched to a gene: 11. The germline V gene has CDR1 KGHSH and CDR2 LQKENI. This CDR3 comprises 17 residues. The CDR3 protein is CASSLGLAGGSYDEQFF. The CDR3 DNA follows: TGTGCCAGCTCACTGGGACTAGCGGGAGGATCCTATGACGAGCAGTTCTTC.

The V call is TRBV12-3 or TRBV12-4, the J call TRBJ2-2; 9 bases match TRBD1. The V segment lost 5 bases and the J segment 1 base; nucleotides outside the gene matches: 5. This CDR3 has 16 amino acids. The CDR3 nucleotides read TGTGCCAGCAGTCCGACAGGGGGATGGAACACCGGGGAGCTGTTTTTT. The encoded protein is CASSPTGGWNTGELFF.

This clonotype was counted a few times. The chain carries TRBV20-1 and TRBJ2-5; tentatively, D is TRBD1 (8 bases). The V and J ends lost 1 base and 3 bases respectively, with 15 bases between them. This CDR3 comprises 15 residues. CDR1 and CDR2 from the germline V gene are DFQATT and SNEGSKA (reference sequence). The CDR3 coding sequence is TGCAGTGCTAGAGTTCGGACAGGGACTAAAGAGACCCAGTACTTC. Its translation is CSARVRTGTKETQYF.

The V gene is TRBV4-3, the J gene TRBJ2-5; 13 nucleotides align to TRBD2. With V trimmed by 1 base and J by 7 bases, 9 bases remained unmatched. CDR1 and CDR2 from the germline V gene are LGHNA and YSLEER. This CDR3 region has 17 residues. CDR3: CASSQVLAGGPGATQYF. Written as DNA, the CDR3 is TGCGCCAGCAGCCAAGTACTAGCGGGAGGGCCCGGGGCGACCCAGTACTTC.

In its sample, this clonotype was seen a few times. The CDR3 nucleotides are TGTGCCAGCTCACCCCGGACAGTAACTAGCACAGATACGCAGTATTTT. Translating it yields CASSPRTVTSTDTQYF. The chain joins TRBV18 to TRBJ2-3; D might be TRBD1 (6 bases). V was pared by 3 bases and J by 0 bases, with 13 bases between. The CDR3 extends over 16 amino acids. In germline, CDR1 is KGHSH, CDR2 LQKENI.

This clonotype was seen a handful of times. The chain carries TRBV10-3 and TRBJ2-1, with 9 bases lining up with TRBD2. Germline loops: CDR1 ENHRY, CDR2 SYGVKD. This CDR3 has 16 amino acids. Losses at the gene ends were 6 bases for V and 2 bases for J; bases not matched to a gene: 8. The CDR3 reads CAISSYSGRTYNEQFF. CDR3 DNA sequence: TGTGCCATCAGCAGTTATAGCGGGAGAACCTACAATGAGCAGTTCTTC.

This clonotype was counted many times. The chain links TRBV20-1 to TRBJ2-3; D might be TRBD2 (6 bases). There are 13 residues in the CDR3. From germline, CDR1 is DFQATT and CDR2 SNEGSKA (reference sequence). The V end lost 5 bases, the J end lost 1 base, and 10 bases lay between the germline ends. In DNA form, the CDR3 reads TGCAGTGCTGCTAGCGCGGGCACAGATACGCAGTATTTT. Translating gives CSAASAGTDTQYF.

This clonotype was observed a few times. V gene TRBV12-3 or TRBV12-4 combines with J gene TRBJ2-7, with D perhaps TRBD2 (5 bases). This CDR3 region has 13 residues. V was pared by 1 base and J by 9 bases, with 13 bases between. The CDR3, as DNA: TGTGCCAGCAGTTTAGTGGGCCCAGGAGGGCAGTACTTC. As protein: CASSLVGPGGQYF.

The V call is TRBV28, the J call TRBJ2-3; tentatively, D is TRBD1 or TRBD2 (5 bases each). Trimming stripped 4 bases from V and 3 bases from J, with 14 bases between. Germline V lookup: CDR1 MDHEN, CDR2 SYDVKM. This CDR3 comprises 15 residues. The CDR3 DNA follows: TGTGCCAGCAGTTCTGGGACCTGGGGGACAGATACGCAGTATTTT. It yields the protein CASSSGTWGTDTQYF.

The table lists this clonotype with a few counts. This chain links TRBV5-1 with TRBJ2-7, with 13 bases lining up with TRBD2. The CDR3 loop spans 13 amino acids. The ends lost 7 bases at V and 4 bases at J; junction bases unmatched: 2. CDR1 is SGHRS and CDR2 is YFSETQ in the germline V gene. This CDR3 reads CASGTSGTYEQYF. Written as DNA, the CDR3 is TGCGCCAGCGGGACTAGCGGGACTTACGAGCAGTACTTC.